This T cell receptor beta chain is drawn from a study of quantifying T cell responses using KT2 cells. Study at large: cDNA was made from DNase-treated RNA using alpha and beta constant primers. Points from the study as a whole: KT2 sequences were detected down to about one KT2 cell per 100,000 PBMC. KT2 sequence counts showed saturation when very many KT2 cells were spiked in.

This clonotype was counted ten times or more. The antigen remains undetermined. Each cDNA got a UMI-containing oligo ligated at its 3' end. First-round PCR used four to five cycles and beta primers RC1.1 and RC1.2 covering TRBC1 and TRBC2. TCRdb re-analysed the UMI-ligation and nested PCR reads in MiXCR, keeping a single row per CDR3 protein. The sample includes some 33,000 distinct CDR3 sequences, approximately 10% of them seen just once. Known numbers of the T cell clone KT2 were added to PBMC. The CDR3 extends over 13 amino acids. Germline trimming cut 9 bases from V and 2 bases from J; bases unmatched to any gene: 7. Per the germline V gene, CDR1 is MNHNY and CDR2 is SVGAGI (reference sequence).

Specimen: PBMCs spiked with cells of the T cell clone KT2. The receptor's source is a human donor. V and J are TRBV6-6 and TRBJ2-7; TRBD1 matches at 7 bases. The CDR3 coding sequence is TGTGCCAGTAACCGGGACAGCCCCTACGAGCAGTACTTC. Its translation: CASNRDSPYEQYF.